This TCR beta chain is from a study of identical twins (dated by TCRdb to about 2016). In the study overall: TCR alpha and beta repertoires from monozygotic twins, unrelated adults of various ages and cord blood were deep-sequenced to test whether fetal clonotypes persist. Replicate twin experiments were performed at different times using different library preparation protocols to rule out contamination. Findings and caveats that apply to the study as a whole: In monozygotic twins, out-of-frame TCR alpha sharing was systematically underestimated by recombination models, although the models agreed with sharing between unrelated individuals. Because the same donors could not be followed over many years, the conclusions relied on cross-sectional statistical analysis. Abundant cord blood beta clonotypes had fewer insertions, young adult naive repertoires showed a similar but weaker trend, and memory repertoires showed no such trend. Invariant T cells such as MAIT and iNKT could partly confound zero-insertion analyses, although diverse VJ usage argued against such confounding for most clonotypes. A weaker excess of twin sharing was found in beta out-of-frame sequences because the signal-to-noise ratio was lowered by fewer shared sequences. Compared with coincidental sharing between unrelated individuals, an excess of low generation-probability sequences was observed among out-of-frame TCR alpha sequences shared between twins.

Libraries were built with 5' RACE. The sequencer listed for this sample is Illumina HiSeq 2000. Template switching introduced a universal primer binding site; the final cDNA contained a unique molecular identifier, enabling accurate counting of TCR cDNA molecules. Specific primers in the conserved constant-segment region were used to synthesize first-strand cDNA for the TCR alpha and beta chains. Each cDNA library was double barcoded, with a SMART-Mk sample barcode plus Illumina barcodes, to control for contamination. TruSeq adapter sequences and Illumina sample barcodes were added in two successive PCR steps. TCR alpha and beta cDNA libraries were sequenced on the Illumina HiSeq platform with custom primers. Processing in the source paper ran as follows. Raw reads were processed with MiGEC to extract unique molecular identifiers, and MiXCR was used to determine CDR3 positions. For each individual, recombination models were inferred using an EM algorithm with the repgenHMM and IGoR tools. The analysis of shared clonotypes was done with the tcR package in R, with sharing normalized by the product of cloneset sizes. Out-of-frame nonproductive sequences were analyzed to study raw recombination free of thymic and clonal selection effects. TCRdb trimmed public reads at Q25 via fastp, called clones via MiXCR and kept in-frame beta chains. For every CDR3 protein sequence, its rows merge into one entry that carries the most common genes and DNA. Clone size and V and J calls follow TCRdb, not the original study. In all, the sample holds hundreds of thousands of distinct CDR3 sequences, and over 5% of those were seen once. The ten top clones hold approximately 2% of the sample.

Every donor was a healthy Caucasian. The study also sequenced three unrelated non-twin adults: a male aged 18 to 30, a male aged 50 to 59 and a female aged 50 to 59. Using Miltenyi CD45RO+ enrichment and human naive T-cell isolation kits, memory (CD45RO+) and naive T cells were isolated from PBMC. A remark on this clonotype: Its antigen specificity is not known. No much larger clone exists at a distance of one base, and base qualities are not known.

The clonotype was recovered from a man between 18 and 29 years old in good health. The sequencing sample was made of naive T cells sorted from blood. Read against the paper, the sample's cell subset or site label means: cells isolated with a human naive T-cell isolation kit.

The encoded CDR3 is CASNPPAGNRSNTGELFF. The DNA reads TGTGCCAGCAACCCCCCTGCCGGGAACAGATCGAACACCGGGGAGCTGTTTTTT. The V gene is TRBV11-2 and the J gene is TRBJ2-2, and possibly TRBD2, on 5 matching bases. V is cut by 7 bases and J by 0 bases, and the space between the germline ends is 21 bases. Reading from cysteine to phenylalanine, the CDR3 counts 18 amino acids. Solely the CDR3 DNA is kept, with 54 bases framed from the first base. From a lookup of the germline V gene, CDR1 and CDR2 are SGHAT and FQNNGV.